This TCR beta chain derives from a study of T-cell memory formation after mild COVID-19. One entry per CDR3 protein, called by TCRdb with MiXCR from the 5' RACE reads. The sample holds under 550,000 distinct CDR3 sequences, 18% seen once. The CDR3 has 10 amino acids. Germline assignment: CDR1 SQVTM and CDR2 ANQGSEA. V lost 4 bases to trimming and J lost 11 bases; unmatched junction nucleotides: 4. This clonotype has at least ten counts. The sample was PBMCs or a T cell subset sorted from them (not recorded which). The sequence came from a young man who had mild COVID-19 (a few samples of this study predate the infection). Cell type and time point are not known. The chain couples TRBV29-1 to TRBJ1-1; 7 bases match TRBD1. CDR3 sequence: CSVGDSPAFF. The DNA for the CDR3 is TGCAGCGTTGGGGACAGTCCCGCTTTCTTT.